The 24 T cell receptor beta chains below all came from one sample that was sequenced in a study of blood T cell repertoires in COVID-19. Here immunoSEQ multiplex PCR was the method, and the copy in TCRdb shows in-frame clones only, minus some. The table lists 150,000 to 170,000 clones, 75% to 85% of them singletons. The sample was peripheral blood. These receptors were collected from a woman aged 55-75 years with COVID-19, enrolled during active disease.

V is TRBV30 and J is TRBJ2-7; D remains unclear. This CDR3 is 12 amino acids long. Germline loops: CDR1 GTSNPN, CDR2 SVGIG (reference sequence). Trimming removed 1 base at V and 4 bases at J, with 8 bases between. The CDR3 protein is CAWSGGQYEQYV. CDR3 DNA sequence: TGTGCCTGGAGTGGAGGTCAGTACGAGCAGTACGTC.

This chain uses TRBV19 with TRBJ1-5; D uncertain. The V end was cut by 5 bases, the J end by 0 bases, with 11 bases between. The CDR3 length is 15 residues. CDR1 LNHDA and CDR2 SQIVND come from the germline V gene (reference sequence). The CDR3 nucleotides are TGTGCCAGTAGTTTCACTGTTGATAGCAATCAGCCCCAGCATTTT. Its protein is CASSFTVDSNQPQHF.

This clone was recorded only once. Just one base apart from a much larger clone, this may be a read error. The chain combines TRBV3-1 (or the pseudogene TRBV3-2) with TRBJ1-2; TRBD1 agrees at 11 bases. CDR1 is LGHDT and CDR2 is YNNKEL in the germline V gene (reference sequence). The V and J ends lost 6 bases and 7 bases, in that order; junction bases with no gene match: 4. This CDR3 is built from 13 residues. CDR3 protein: CASSRTGGGGYTF. As DNA, the CDR3 is TGTGCCAGCAGTCGGACAGGGGGCGGTGGCTACACCTTC.

CDR3 region: CATGDGGNYGYTF. The CDR3 region has the DNA TGTGCCACAGGGGACGGGGGAAACTATGGCTACACCTTC. The V gene is TRBV24-1, the J gene TRBJ1-2, with D maybe TRBD1 (5 bases). Trimming left V 10 bases short and J 2 bases short, with 13 bases between. The CDR3 runs to 13 residues. Germline values: CDR1 KGHDR, CDR2 SFDVKD.

V and J are TRBV9 and TRBJ1-6; D gene unclear. The CDR3 length is 14 residues. Germline V gene sequence: CDR1 SGDLS, CDR2 YYNGEE. Trimming cost V 0 bases and J 6 bases, with 7 bases left between them. CDR3 region: CASSVAEGNSPLHF. DNA of the CDR3: TGTGCCAGCAGCGTAGCTGAGGGTAATTCACCCCTCCACTTT.

The chain recombines TRBV27 with TRBJ1-5; D not certain. V was pared by 6 bases and J by 1 base, with 10 bases between. The CDR3 is 14 amino acids. Germline CDR1 reads MNHEY; CDR2 reads SMNVEV (reference sequence). The CDR3 protein is CASSSGWSNQPQHF. CDR3 DNA sequence: TGTGCCAGCAGCTCCGGGTGGAGCAATCAGCCCCAGCATTTT.

This clone was seen a single time. This sequence joins TRBV19 and TRBJ1-1; 8 nucleotides line up with TRBD1. V lost 8 bases and J lost 4; bases outside the gene matches: 3. Germline V gene lookup returns CDR1 LNHDA and CDR2 SQIVND (reference sequence). The CDR3 is made up of 12 amino acids. The CDR3 sequence: CASGDRGTEAFF. DNA of the CDR3: TGTGCCAGTGGAGACAGGGGCACTGAAGCTTTCTTT.

The chain combines TRBV7-3 with TRBJ1-2, with 7 bases fitting TRBD1. V was pared by 5 bases and J by 1 base, with 7 bases of the junction left unmatched. CDR1 SGHTA and CDR2 FQGTGA come from the germline V gene. This CDR3 has 15 amino acids. This chain's CDR3 is CASSPSQGVNYGYTF. The CDR3 DNA reads as TGTGCCAGCAGCCCTAGCCAGGGGGTTAACTATGGCTACACCTTC.

The CDR3 sequence: CASSLVGGWKQPQHF. DNA for the CDR3: TGCGCCAGCAGCTTGGTAGGCGGTTGGAAGCAGCCCCAGCATTTT. This rearrangement joins TRBV5-1 to TRBJ1-5, with no clear D. Germline V CDR1 and CDR2: SGHRS, YFSETQ. This CDR3 spans 15 amino acids. Trimming removed 0 bases from V and 7 bases from J, with 14 bases in between.

V is TRBV6-5 and J is TRBJ1-1; D is perhaps TRBD1 (6 bases). Trimming pared 2 bases from V and 2 bases from J, leaving 15 bases between. The CDR3 extends over 16 amino acids. Per the germline V gene, CDR1 is MNHEY and CDR2 is SVGAGI. Written as DNA, the CDR3 is TGTGCCAGCAGTTACGGGGGGGCCCGGCCCAACACTGAAGCTTTCTTT. It encodes CASSYGGARPNTEAFF.

This chain uses TRBV5-8 with TRBJ2-5; 11 bases map to TRBD2. CDR1 SGHTS and CDR2 YDEGEE come from the germline V gene. The trim removed 1 base at V and 0 bases at J, leaving 8 bases unmatched. The CDR3 runs 18 residues. Written as DNA, the CDR3 is TGTGCCAGCAGCTTGAGACTAGCGGGGCTCTTTTACCAAGAGACCCAGTACTTC. Translated, it gives CASSLRLAGLFYQETQYF.

The chain couples TRBV7-3 to TRBJ2-2; a weak D match, TRBD1 (5 bases). Germline CDR1 SGHTA, CDR2 FQGTGA. The CDR3 has 16 residues. The V and J ends lost 4 bases and 0 bases respectively, with 12 bases between them. The CDR3 DNA reads TGTGCCAGCAGCTCTGACAGCATCGCGAACACCGGGGAGCTGTTTTTT. It translates to CASSSDSIANTGELFF.

This clone appeared a single time. A read error may produce the germline difference seen at one junction end. The V call is TRBV2, the J call TRBJ2-3; 15 nucleotides match TRBD2. From germline, CDR1 is SNHLY and CDR2 FYNNEI. CDR3 length: 17 amino acids. The CDR3 region is CASSEGLAGGSTDTQYF. DNA for the CDR3: TGTGCCAGCAGCGAAGGACTAGCGGGAGGGTCCACAGATACGCAGTATTTT.

J is TRBJ2-7 and V is TRBV3-1 (or the pseudogene TRBV3-2); possibly TRBD2 for D (5 bases). Trimming removed 2 bases from V and 8 bases from J, with 13 bases in between. The CDR3 is made up of 13 amino acids. Germline V gene lookup returns CDR1 LGHDT and CDR2 YNNKEL (reference sequence). The CDR3 DNA reads TGTGCCAGCAGCCAATCCCGGGGTCACCAGCAGTACGTC. Residues: CASSQSRGHQQYV.

The V gene is TRBV6-1, the J gene TRBJ1-2; D might be TRBD1 (5 bases). Germline V gene sequence: CDR1 MNHNS, CDR2 SASEGT. The CDR3 contains 15 residues. Trimming took 3 bases from V and 0 from J, leaving 11 bases between them. Written as DNA, the CDR3 is TGTGCCAGCAGTGAGCGACAGCCCTCTAACTATGGCTACACCTTC. Translation gives CASSERQPSNYGYTF.

The chain couples TRBV27 to TRBJ1-5, with D possibly TRBD1 on 5 matching bases. V gave up 4 bases and J gave up 3 bases, with 7 bases separating them. The CDR3 has 13 residues. CDR1 and CDR2 from the germline V gene are MNHEY and SMNVEV (reference sequence). CDR3 sequence: CASSWDSNQPQHF. CDR3 sequence (DNA): TGTGCCAGCAGTTGGGACTCCAATCAGCCCCAGCATTTT.

The gene calls are TRBV12-3 or TRBV12-4 and TRBJ1-1; D is undetermined. This CDR3 has 13 residues. The V end was cut by 3 bases, the J end by 1 base, with 6 bases between. This chain's CDR3 is CASSLLENTEAFF. The DNA of the CDR3 is TGTGCCAGCAGTTTGTTAGAGAACACTGAAGCTTTCTTT.

This clone was detected only once. The V and J genes are TRBV11-1 and TRBJ1-1; TRBD1 is a possible D gene (5 bases). Between the trimmed V and J ends, which lost 5 bases and 6 bases, there was a span of 16 bases. Germline assignment: CDR1 SGHAT and CDR2 FQDESV (reference sequence). There are 14 residues in the CDR3. CDR3 region: CASSPSVSGSEAFF. The CDR3 DNA reads TGTGCCAGCAGCCCTTCCGTCTCAGGGTCTGAAGCTTTCTTT.

This chain links TRBV27 with TRBJ2-5, with D possibly TRBD1 on 5 matching bases. Trimming left V 4 bases short and J 3 bases short, with 9 bases between. This CDR3 contains 13 residues. Per germline, CDR1 MNHEY and CDR2 SMNVEV (reference sequence). CDR3 in DNA: TGTGCCAGCAGTTGGGGCAGGGAAGAGACCCAGTACTTC. Translated: CASSWGREETQYF.

The chain has TRBV5-1 and TRBJ2-2; 8 bases are shared with TRBD1. Germline V gene sequence: CDR1 SGHRS, CDR2 YFSETQ. This CDR3 spans 18 amino acids. With V trimmed by 0 bases and J by 1 base, 8 bases remained unmatched. This CDR3 reads CASSLAPGGTGNTGELFF. DNA of the CDR3: TGCGCCAGCAGCTTGGCTCCTGGGGGGACAGGGAACACCGGGGAGCTGTTTTTT.

The rearrangement links TRBV4-1 to TRBJ1-6; tentatively, D is TRBD1 (5 bases). There are 19 residues in the CDR3. Per germline, CDR1 MGHRA and CDR2 YSYEKL. V dropped 0 bases and J dropped 0 bases, with 15 bases sitting between them. The CDR3 coding sequence is TGCGCCAGCAGCCAAGATGGCAGCAGGGCGAGCTCCTATAATTCACCCCTCCACTTT. It yields the protein CASSQDGSRASSYNSPLHF.

The chain combines TRBV6-6 with TRBJ1-1; perhaps TRBD1 as D (5 bases). V was pared by 5 bases and J by 0 bases, with 13 bases between. The CDR3 runs 15 residues. Germline V gene sequence: CDR1 MNHNY, CDR2 SVGAGI (reference sequence). The CDR3 DNA follows: TGTGCCAGCAGTAACCCCGACAGACTGAACACTGAAGCTTTCTTT. Translated: CASSNPDRLNTEAFF.

This clone was counted only a few times. V and J are TRBV4-1 and TRBJ2-3, with TRBD1 as a possible D gene (6 bases). From germline, CDR1 is MGHRA and CDR2 YSYEKL. The CDR3 has 17 residues. Trimming removed 2 bases at V and 2 bases at J, with 17 bases between. The CDR3 DNA reads TGCGCCAGCAGCCAATCCCTGGGCAGGGGATTCACAGATACGCAGTATTTT. Translating gives CASSQSLGRGFTDTQYF.

The rearrangement joins TRBV19 to TRBJ2-1; 9 nucleotides line up with TRBD1. J lost 8 bases, V lost 8 bases, and 7 bases had no gene match. The CDR3 covers 13 residues. CDR1 LNHDA and CDR2 SQIVND come from the germline V gene (reference sequence). CDR3 DNA: TGTGCCAGTTCGACAGGGGGAAAGGATGAGCAGTTCTTC. Translation: CASSTGGKDEQFF.